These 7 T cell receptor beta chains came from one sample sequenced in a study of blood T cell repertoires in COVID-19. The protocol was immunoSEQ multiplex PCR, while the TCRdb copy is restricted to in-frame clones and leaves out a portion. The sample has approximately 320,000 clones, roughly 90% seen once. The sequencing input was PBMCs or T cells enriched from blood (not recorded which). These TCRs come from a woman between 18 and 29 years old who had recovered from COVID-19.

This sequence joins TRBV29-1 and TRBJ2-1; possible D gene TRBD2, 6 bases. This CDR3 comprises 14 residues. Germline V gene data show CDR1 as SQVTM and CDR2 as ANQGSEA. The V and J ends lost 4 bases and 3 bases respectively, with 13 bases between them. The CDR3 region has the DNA TGCAGCGTTGTAGTCGCGGGGAGCTACAATGAGCAGTTCTTC. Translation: CSVVVAGSYNEQFF.

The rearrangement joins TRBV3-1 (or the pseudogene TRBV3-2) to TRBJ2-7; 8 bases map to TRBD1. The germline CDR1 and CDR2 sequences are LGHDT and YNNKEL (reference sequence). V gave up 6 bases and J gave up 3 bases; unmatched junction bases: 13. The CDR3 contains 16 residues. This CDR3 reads CASRSSGGTGFYEQYF. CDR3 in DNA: TGTGCCAGCAGATCGTCAGGGGGCACCGGCTTCTACGAGCAGTACTTC.

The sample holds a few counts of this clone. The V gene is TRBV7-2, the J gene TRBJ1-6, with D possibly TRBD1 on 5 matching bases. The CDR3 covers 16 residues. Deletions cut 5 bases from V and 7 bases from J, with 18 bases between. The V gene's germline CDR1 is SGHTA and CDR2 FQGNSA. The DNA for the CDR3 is TGTGCCAGCAGCCCTCACGTTGCAGGGCCGAATTCACCCCTCCACTTT. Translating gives CASSPHVAGPNSPLHF. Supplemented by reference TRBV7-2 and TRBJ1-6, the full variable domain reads GAGVSQSPSNKVTEKGKDVELRCDPISGHTALYWYRQSLGQGLEFLIYFQGNSAPDKSGLPSDRFSAERTGGSVSTLTIQRTQQEDSAVYLCASSPHVAGPNSPLHFGNGTRLTVT.

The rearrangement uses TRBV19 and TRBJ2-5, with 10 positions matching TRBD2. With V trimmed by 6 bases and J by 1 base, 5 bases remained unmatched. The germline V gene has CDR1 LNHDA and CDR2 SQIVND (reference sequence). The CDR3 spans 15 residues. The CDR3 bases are TGTGCCAGTAGAGGAACTAGCGGGGCCCAAGAGACCCAGTACTTC. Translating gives CASRGTSGAQETQYF.

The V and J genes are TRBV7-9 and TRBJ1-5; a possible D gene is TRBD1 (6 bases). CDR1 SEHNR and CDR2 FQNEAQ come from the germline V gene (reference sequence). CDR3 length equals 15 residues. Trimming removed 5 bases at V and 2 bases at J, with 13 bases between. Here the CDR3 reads CASSPDRLGNQPQHF. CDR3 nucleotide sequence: TGTGCCAGCAGCCCTGACAGGCTCGGCAATCAGCCCCAGCATTTT. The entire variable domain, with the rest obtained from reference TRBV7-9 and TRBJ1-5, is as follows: DTGVSQNPRHKITKRGQNVTFRCDPISEHNRLYWYRQTLGQGPEFLTYFQNEAQLEKSRLLSDRFSAERPKGSFSTLEIQRTEQGDSAMYLCASSPDRLGNQPQHFGDGTRLSIL.

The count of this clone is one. CDR3 nucleotide sequence: TGTGCCAGCAGCTTAAGACTAGCGGGAGATGGCGGGGAGCTGTTTTTT. This codes for CASSLRLAGDGGELFF. The chain joins TRBV7-6 to TRBJ2-2; TRBD2 matches at 12 bases. After removal of 2 bases from V and 7 bases from J, the junction contained 5 bases not matched to a gene. This CDR3 has 16 residues. Germline loops: CDR1 SGHVS, CDR2 FNYEAQ.

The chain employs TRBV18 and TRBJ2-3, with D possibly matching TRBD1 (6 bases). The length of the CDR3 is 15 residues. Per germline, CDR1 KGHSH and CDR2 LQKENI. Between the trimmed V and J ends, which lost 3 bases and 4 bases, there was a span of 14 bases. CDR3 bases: TGTGCCAGCTCACCGTCAGGGGACCCCCCAGATACGCAGTATTTT. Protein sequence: CASSPSGDPPDTQYF.